Presented here are 26 T cell receptor beta chains from one specimen sequenced in a study of blood T cell repertoires in COVID-19. Data came from immunoSEQ multiplex PCR; TCRdb stores just in-frame clones and leaves some out. The top ten hold 5.1% of the sample, which has more than 300,000 clones, less than 90% seen once. The sequenced sample was PBMCs or T cells enriched from blood (not recorded which). The receptors shown here come from a woman in her forties or fifties who had recovered from COVID-19.

V usage is TRBV6-5 and J usage is TRBJ2-3; TRBD1 matches 9 bases. Trimming took 6 bases from V and 4 from J; bases not matched to a gene: 5. The CDR3 totals 14 residues. Germline V gene data show CDR1 as MNHEY and CDR2 as SVGAGI. The DNA for the CDR3 is TGTGCCAGCAGGAAGGACAGGGGCCCAGATACGCAGTATTTT. Translated, it gives CASRKDRGPDTQYF.

This clone was picked up one time. The CDR3: CASSLISRVSGNTIYF. The CDR3, as DNA: TGTGCCAGCAGCTTAATCTCGCGGGTCTCTGGAAACACCATATATTTT. The chain is built from TRBV7-8 and TRBJ1-3; D remains ambiguous. V was clipped by 2 bases and J by 0 bases, with 11 bases between them. Germline loops: CDR1 SGHVS, CDR2 FQNEAQ. The CDR3 has 16 residues.

CDR3 region: CASSVSRDSLAGAFF. Written as DNA, the CDR3 is TGTGCCAGCAGCGTATCGAGGGACTCACTGGCGGGGGCTTTCTTT. The chain recombines TRBV9 with TRBJ1-1; D possibly corresponds to TRBD1 (5 bases). Germline lookup yields CDR1 SGDLS and CDR2 YYNGEE. The CDR3 is 15 amino acids. Trimming removed 1 base at V and 11 bases at J, with 21 bases between.

Notes on this clone: Other DNA sequences from this sample encode an identical CDR3 as well. The chain links TRBV7-8 to TRBJ1-1; unclear D gene. There are 14 residues in the CDR3. V lost 1 base and J lost 2, with 8 bases in between. The germline CDR1 and CDR2 sequences are SGHVS and FQNEAQ. As DNA, the CDR3 is TGTGCCAGCAGCTTAGTATCCGGTAACACTGAAGCTTTCTTT. The encoded protein is CASSLVSGNTEAFF.

The rearrangement joins TRBV7-3 to TRBJ2-7; TRBD1 matches at 9 bases. Germline V gives CDR1 SGHTA, CDR2 FQGTGA. J was trimmed by 6 bases and V by 5 bases; bases with no gene match: 8. The length of the CDR3 is 14 residues. In DNA form, the CDR3 reads TGTGCCAGCAGCCCGTCGGGACAGGGTGGCGAGCAGTACTTC. Translating gives CASSPSGQGGEQYF. Together with reference TRBV7-3 and TRBJ2-7, the CDR3 gives the full variable domain: GAGVSQTPSNKVTEKGKYVELRCDPISGHTALYWYRQSLGQGPEFLIYFQGTGAADDSGLPNDRFFAVRPEGSVSTLKIQRTERGDSAVYLCASSPSGQGGEQYFGPGTRLTVT.

The chain has TRBV25-1 and TRBJ1-2, with D possibly being TRBD1 (6 bases). Germline lookup yields CDR1 MGHDK and CDR2 SYGVNS. This CDR3 contains 15 residues. Trimming shortened V by 9 bases and J by 1 base, and 18 bases separated the two germline ends. The CDR3 DNA is TGTGCCAGTCGAAATAGGGGACATTATAACTATGGCTACACCTTC. Translating it yields CASRNRGHYNYGYTF.

The chain uses TRBV4-2 and TRBJ1-2; TRBD1 matches at 8 bases. Germline loops: CDR1 LGHNA, CDR2 YNFKEQ. This CDR3 has 17 amino acids. The V segment lost 0 bases and the J segment 3 bases; nucleotides outside the gene matches: 9. The CDR3 nucleotides read TGTGCCAGCAGCCAAGATACGGGGACAGGTAAAGACTATGGCTACACCTTC. Amino acids: CASSQDTGTGKDYGYTF.

The V and J genes are TRBV7-9 and TRBJ2-3; 7 bases agree with TRBD1. Germline trimming cut 6 bases from V and 1 base from J; bases unmatched to any gene: 7. The germline gives CDR1 SEHNR, CDR2 FQNEAQ (reference sequence). This CDR3 has 15 residues. CDR3 coding DNA: TGTGCCAGCAGTCAAAGGACAGGCCGCACAGATACGCAGTATTTT. This sequence encodes CASSQRTGRTDTQYF.

The V gene is TRBV6-6, the J gene TRBJ1-1, with a possible D match to TRBD1 (5 bases). The CDR3 has 17 amino acids. Germline V gene data show CDR1 as MNHNY and CDR2 as SVGAGI (reference sequence). V gave up 6 bases and J gave up 0 bases, with 20 bases separating them. CDR3 sequence reads: CASRRSTGERMNTEAFF. For the CDR3, the DNA is TGTGCCAGCAGACGATCTACAGGAGAGAGAATGAACACTGAAGCTTTCTTT.

The chain combines TRBV5-1 with TRBJ2-5, with 12 positions matching TRBD1. The germline CDR1 and CDR2 sequences are SGHRS and YFSETQ. Unmatched junction bases numbered 5, after V lost 0 bases and J lost 5 bases. This CDR3 region has 16 residues. CDR3: CASSLAGQGALETQYF. Here the CDR3 DNA reads TGCGCCAGCAGCTTGGCGGGACAGGGGGCTTTGGAGACCCAGTACTTC.

V and J are TRBV5-1 and TRBJ1-2; the match to TRBD1 covers 8 bases. The V segment lost 4 bases and the J segment 2 bases; nucleotides outside the gene matches: 7. The CDR3 has 15 amino acids. Germline V lookup: CDR1 SGHRS, CDR2 YFSETQ. In DNA, the CDR3 is TGCGCCAGCAGCCCCGGTCCAGGGGGCAACTATGGCTACACCTTC. As protein: CASSPGPGGNYGYTF.

The chain combines TRBV11-3 with TRBJ2-7, with TRBD1 identical over 10 bases. V gave up 4 bases and J gave up 2 bases; unmatched junction bases: 2. The CDR3 length is 14 residues. Germline V lookup: CDR1 SGHNT, CDR2 YENEEA. The CDR3 DNA reads as TGTGCCAGCAGCTCCGGACAGGGGGCCTACGAGCAGTACTTC. It translates to CASSSGQGAYEQYF.

The rearrangement links TRBV2 to TRBJ2-7, with D maybe TRBD2 (5 bases). The CDR3 has 13 amino acids. From germline, CDR1 is SNHLY and CDR2 FYNNEI. Trimming took off 6 bases at V and 7 bases at J, with 16 bases between the two ends. CDR3 residues: CASSEAHTGEQYF. CDR3 nucleotides: TGTGCCAGCAGCGAGGCCCATACGGGGGAGCAGTACTTC.

The chain joins TRBV29-1 to TRBJ2-1; 13 nucleotides align to TRBD2. Per germline, CDR1 SQVTM and CDR2 ANQGSEA. This CDR3 contains 18 residues. V was pared by 0 bases and J by 5 bases, with 10 bases of the junction left unmatched. The CDR3 region is CSVEEIGRLAGGHNEQFF. The CDR3 bases are TGCAGCGTTGAAGAAATCGGGCGACTAGCGGGAGGCCACAATGAGCAGTTCTTC.

CDR3 amino acids: CASSPPDRVKTEAFF. As DNA, the CDR3 is TGTGCCAGCAGTCCTCCGGACAGGGTAAAGACTGAAGCTTTCTTT. The chain couples TRBV28 to TRBJ1-1; 8 bases fit TRBD1. The CDR3 spans 15 residues. Germline CDR1 and CDR2: MDHEN and SYDVKM. Trimming took 5 bases from V and 5 from J; bases not matched to a gene: 10.

The rearrangement joins TRBV5-4 to TRBJ1-2; no clear D. The CDR3 loop spans 14 amino acids. The V end lost 0 bases, the J end lost 8 bases, and 14 bases lay between the germline ends. CDR1 and CDR2 (germline): SGHNT, YYREEE (reference sequence). The CDR3 DNA sequence: TGTGCCAGCAGCTTGGGAATACGGGAAGGCGGCTACACCTTC. Translating gives CASSLGIREGGYTF. Full variable domain (remainder filled in from reference TRBV5-4 and TRBJ1-2): ETGVTQSPTHLIKTRGQQVTLRCSSQSGHNTVSWYQQALGQGPQFIFQYYREEENGRGNFPPRFSGLQFPNYSSELNVNALELDDSALYLCASSLGIREGGYTFGSGTRLTVV.

On this clone: The identical CDR3 is also encoded by other nucleotide sequences in the sample. This rearrangement joins TRBV25-1 to TRBJ1-2; a weak D match, TRBD1 (5 bases). Germline loops: CDR1 MGHDK, CDR2 SYGVNS. CDR3 size: 14 residues. V lost 6 bases, J lost 2 bases, and 13 bases lay in between. The DNA of the CDR3 is TGTGCCAGCAGGGGGTCGGGGGACAACTATGGCTACACCTTC. Amino acids: CASRGSGDNYGYTF.

This rearrangement joins TRBV30 to TRBJ1-1, with no clear D. CDR3 length equals 13 residues. Germline CDR1 reads GTSNPN; CDR2 reads SVGIG (reference sequence). Trimming left V 1 base short and J 2 bases short, with 8 bases between. The CDR3 bases are TGTGCCTGGAGTGAGCGGGTCAACACTGAAGCTTTCTTT. It is translated as CAWSERVNTEAFF.

This chain joins TRBV7-2 and TRBJ2-7; 7 bases align to TRBD2. Germline V CDR1 and CDR2: SGHTA, FQGNSA. This CDR3 is built from 14 residues. The J segment lost 4 bases and the V segment lost 1 base, leaving 4 bases of the junction unmatched. The CDR3 is CASSLGLAEYEQYF. The CDR3 DNA is TGTGCCAGCAGCTTAGGACTAGCTGAATACGAGCAGTACTTC.

The chain combines TRBV30 with TRBJ2-6; TRBD1 matches at 7 bases. Germline assignment: CDR1 GTSNPN and CDR2 SVGIG (reference sequence). V lost 2 bases, J lost 0 bases, and 10 bases stayed unmatched. This CDR3 has 18 amino acids. CDR3 sequence reads: CAWSTTGQAASGANVLTF. DNA for the CDR3: TGTGCCTGGAGTACCACCGGACAGGCCGCCTCTGGGGCCAACGTCCTGACTTTC.

The chain recombines TRBV12-3 or TRBV12-4 with TRBJ1-2; no reliable D call. There are 13 residues in the CDR3. The V gene lost 5 bases and the J gene lost 5 bases, with 12 bases spanning the gap. The CDR3 reads CASSPPGEYGYTF. The CDR3 DNA reads as TGTGCCAGCAGTCCCCCGGGAGAATATGGCTACACCTTC.

This clone has just a few counts. J is TRBJ1-6 and V is TRBV21-1. TRBV21-1 is a listed pseudogene. There are 14 residues in the CDR3. The chain's CDR3 is CASTSSSYNSPLHF. Written as DNA, the CDR3 is TGTGCCAGCACGTCGAGCTCCTATAATTCACCCCTCCACTTT.

The chain uses TRBV2 and TRBJ2-2, with no clear D. The CDR3 totals 13 residues. Germline values: CDR1 SNHLY, CDR2 FYNNEI. V shed 1 base and J shed 4 bases, with 4 bases lying between them. The CDR3 DNA follows: TGTGCCAGCAGTGAAGATAGCACCGGGGAGCTGTTTTTT. Amino acid sequence: CASSEDSTGELFF. Combining the CDR3 with reference TRBV2 and TRBJ2-2 gives the whole variable domain EPEVTQTPSHQVTQMGQEVILRCVPISNHLYFYWYRQILGQKVEFLVSFYNNEISEKSEIFDDQFSVERPDGSNFTLKIRSTKLEDSAMYFCASSEDSTGELFFGEGSRLTVL.

The sample holds one count of this clone. The chain joins TRBV27 to TRBJ1-5; 9 positions match TRBD1. The length of the CDR3 is 18 residues. The germline CDR1 and CDR2 sequences are MNHEY and SMNVEV (reference sequence). V dropped 5 bases and J dropped 2; count of bases not matched to a gene: 13. CDR3 sequence (DNA): TGTGCCAGCAGTCGCGTACAGGGGGCTGTGGGTGGCAATCAGCCCCAGCATTTT. This sequence encodes CASSRVQGAVGGNQPQHF.

This clone is a singleton in its sample. This chain uses TRBV25-1 with TRBJ1-5; no definite D call. Germline values: CDR1 MGHDK, CDR2 SYGVNS. The CDR3 is 12 residues long. V was cut by 4 bases and J by 1 base, with 2 bases left in between. CDR3 sequence: CASSVSNQPQHF. DNA of the CDR3: TGTGCCAGCAGTGTAAGCAATCAGCCCCAGCATTTT.

The rearrangement links TRBV5-1 to TRBJ2-5; TRBD1 matches 7 bases. Trimming removed 4 bases from V and 0 bases from J; junction bases left unmatched: 9. The V gene's germline CDR1 is SGHRS and CDR2 YFSETQ. The CDR3 sequence is 16 residues long. The DNA of the CDR3 is TGCGCCAGCAGCGACGGGACAGTACTGTACCAAGAGACCCAGTACTTC. Translated, it gives CASSDGTVLYQETQYF.